This T cell receptor (beta chain) was sequenced in a study of T cell responses to AZD1222 COVID-19 vaccine. Whole-study results and caveats: CD4 TCRs covered the whole spike, strongest at regions 160-218 and 743-854. Just a handful of AZD1222 recipients tested seropositive at baseline. Females outnumbered males among donors, who were mostly white British; clonal diversity was possibly underestimated. Receipt of two AZD1222 doses was followed by a rise in Spike-specific TCR breadth and depth.

The method was immunoSEQ multiplex PCR; TCRdb's version includes in-frame clones alone and lacks a portion of them. Of 95,000 to 110,000 clones detected, around 90% appear once; the ten largest clones hold 3.5% to 4.5%. This clone was seen only once. Its antigen is as yet unknown. The CDR3 is made up of 13 amino acids. Germline V lookup: CDR1 SNHLY, CDR2 FYNNEI. Sequences were derived from peripheral blood, sampled on day 0 of AZD1222 vaccination. This receptor was obtained from an adult in good health. The chain links TRBV2 to TRBJ2-4; TRBD2 agrees at 9 bases. The CDR3 nucleotides read TGTGCTATGTCAGCGGGGGGCCTTGACATTCAGTACTTC. Translation gives CAMSAGGLDIQYF.